This TCR beta chain was captured by sequencing in a study of PD-1 blockade in classical Hodgkin lymphoma. Germline CDR1 and CDR2: ENHRY and SYGVKD. The CDR3 covers 15 residues. V lost 0 bases and J 5 bases, leaving 14 bases between the germline ends. Here immunoSEQ multiplex PCR was the method, and the copy in TCRdb shows in-frame clones only, minus some. The sample has 75,000 to 100,000 clones, 80% to 85% seen once. Patients all relapsed after autologous stem cell transplantation, and there was variation in brentuximab vedotin exposure. Responses achieved at best were complete response, partial response or progressive disease. This clone was picked up one time.

The V gene is TRBV10-3, the J gene TRBJ2-7; possible D gene TRBD1, 5 bases. This sample comprised peripheral blood mononuclear cells (PBMCs), obtained at baseline. This sequence originates from a human donor with classical Hodgkin lymphoma. The CDR3 DNA follows: TGTGCCATCAGTGAGTCAGGGGATAGGGAAAACGAGCAGTACTTC. Amino acid sequence: CAISESGDRENEQYF.